Listed here are 3 T cell receptor beta chains from one sample, sequenced in a study of CD8+ T cells in alopecia areata (dated by TCRdb to about 2018). The sample's treatment or condition, from its label and the paper: oral pan-JAK inhibitor, 5-10 mg twice daily. The library was obtained by the immunoSEQ multiplex PCR assay. To provide template for TCR sequencing, every sample had RNA extracted and reverse transcribed into cDNA. In TCRdb, the immuneACCESS table is reduced to in-frame sequences with V and J assigned. These tables do not hold every clone; where another copy was compared, an unresolved V gene accounts for under half, and the others remain unexplained. This sample gives 150,000 to 200,000 clones in total; just under 65% of them show up just once. The ten top clones hold 1.3% of the sample. Specimen: CD4+ T cells sorted from blood, collected at approximately week 49, from a patient treated with tofacitinib. These receptors originate from a human donor with alopecia areata.

This chain uses TRBV29-1 with TRBJ1-4; the D is unclear. The V end was cut by 7 bases, the J end by 6 bases, with 12 bases between. This CDR3 region has 12 residues. The germline gives CDR1 SQVTM, CDR2 ANQGSEA. The CDR3 DNA sequence: TGCAGCGGAGGCTCACCGGATGAAAAACTGTTTTTT. Translation: CSGGSPDEKLFF.

This clone was found once. The V call is TRBV2, the J call TRBJ1-1; tentatively, D is TRBD1 (5 bases). The CDR3 is 17 residues long. V lost 3 bases and J 1 base, leaving 18 bases between the germline ends. From germline, CDR1 is SNHLY and CDR2 FYNNEI. This CDR3 reads CASSESRLGGKNTEAFF. The CDR3 DNA follows: TGTGCCAGCAGTGAGTCGAGGTTGGGGGGGAAGAACACTGAAGCTTTCTTT.

The chain joins TRBV5-6 to TRBJ2-2; perhaps TRBD1 as D (5 bases). The V end was cut by 1 base, the J end by 1 base, with 8 bases between. CDR3 length equals 15 residues. From germline, CDR1 is SGHDT and CDR2 YYEEEE. The CDR3, as DNA: TGTGCCAGCAGCTTGTTTAGGGGGAACACCGGGGAGCTGTTTTTT. This codes for CASSLFRGNTGELFF.